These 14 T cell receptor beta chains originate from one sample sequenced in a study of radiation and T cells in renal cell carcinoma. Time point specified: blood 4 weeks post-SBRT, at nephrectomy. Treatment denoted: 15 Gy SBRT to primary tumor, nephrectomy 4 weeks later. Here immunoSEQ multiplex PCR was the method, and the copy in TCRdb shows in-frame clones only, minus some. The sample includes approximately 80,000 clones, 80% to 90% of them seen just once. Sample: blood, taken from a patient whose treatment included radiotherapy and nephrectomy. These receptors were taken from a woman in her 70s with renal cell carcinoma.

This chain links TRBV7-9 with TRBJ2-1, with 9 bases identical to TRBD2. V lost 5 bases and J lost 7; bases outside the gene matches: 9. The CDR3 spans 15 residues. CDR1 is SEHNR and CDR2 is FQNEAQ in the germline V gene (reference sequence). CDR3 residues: CASSVTAAGGNEQFF. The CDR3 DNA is TGTGCCAGCAGCGTCACGGCGGCGGGAGGGAATGAGCAGTTCTTC.

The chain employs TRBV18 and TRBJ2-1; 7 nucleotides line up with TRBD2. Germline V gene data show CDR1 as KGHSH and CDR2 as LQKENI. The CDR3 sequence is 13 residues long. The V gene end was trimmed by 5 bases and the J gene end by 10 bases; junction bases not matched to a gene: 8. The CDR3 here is CASSLGPGLEQFF. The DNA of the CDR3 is TGTGCCAGCTCATTAGGGCCGGGACTAGAGCAGTTCTTC.

In nucleotides, the CDR3 is TGTGCCAGCGCCTTCGGCGGGGGGGGCACAGATACGCAGTATTTT. Its protein is CASAFGGGGTDTQYF. The gene calls are TRBV2 and TRBJ2-3; TRBD2 agrees at 9 bases. J lost 1 base, V lost 8 bases, and 7 bases had no gene match. CDR3 length: 15 residues. Germline loops: CDR1 SNHLY, CDR2 FYNNEI.

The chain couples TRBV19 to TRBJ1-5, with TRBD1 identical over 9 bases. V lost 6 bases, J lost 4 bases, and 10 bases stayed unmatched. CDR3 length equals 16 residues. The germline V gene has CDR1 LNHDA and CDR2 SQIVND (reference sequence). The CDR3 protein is CASSPWGQGRNQPQHF. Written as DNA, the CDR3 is TGTGCCAGTAGCCCTTGGGGACAGGGAAGGAATCAGCCCCAGCATTTT.

The CDR3 DNA sequence: TGTGCCTGGAGTGGGATTGGCCCCGAGCAGTACTTC. Encoded protein: CAWSGIGPEQYF. The gene calls are TRBV30 and TRBJ2-5, with D hard to call. The DNA end is more similar to TRBJ2-7, so the J call may be wrong. The CDR3 is 12 residues long. Germline V gene sequence: CDR1 GTSNPN, CDR2 SVGIG (reference sequence).

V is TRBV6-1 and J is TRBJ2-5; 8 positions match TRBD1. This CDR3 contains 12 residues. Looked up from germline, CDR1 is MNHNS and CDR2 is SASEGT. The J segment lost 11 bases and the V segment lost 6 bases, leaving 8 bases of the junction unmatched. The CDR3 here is CASRQQGVKQYF. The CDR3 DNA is TGTGCCAGCAGACAACAGGGGGTAAAGCAGTACTTC.

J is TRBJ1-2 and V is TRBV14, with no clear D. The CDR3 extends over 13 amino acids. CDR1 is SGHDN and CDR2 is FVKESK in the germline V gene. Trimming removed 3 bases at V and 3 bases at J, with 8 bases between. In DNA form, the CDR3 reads TGTGCCAGCAGCCAGGGAGTCTACTATGGCTACACCTTC. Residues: CASSQGVYYGYTF. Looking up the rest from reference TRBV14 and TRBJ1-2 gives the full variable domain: EAGVTQFPSHSVIEKGQTVTLRCDPISGHDNLYWYRRVMGKEIKFLLHFVKESKQDESGMPNNRFLAERTGGTYSTLKVQPAELEDSGVYFCASSQGVYYGYTFGSGTRLTVV.

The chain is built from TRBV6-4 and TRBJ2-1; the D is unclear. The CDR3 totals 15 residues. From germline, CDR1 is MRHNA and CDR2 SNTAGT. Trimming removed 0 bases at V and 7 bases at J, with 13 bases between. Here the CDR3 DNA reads TGTGCCAGCAGTGACTCGATCGCTACCACAAATGAGCAGTTCTTC. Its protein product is CASSDSIATTNEQFF.

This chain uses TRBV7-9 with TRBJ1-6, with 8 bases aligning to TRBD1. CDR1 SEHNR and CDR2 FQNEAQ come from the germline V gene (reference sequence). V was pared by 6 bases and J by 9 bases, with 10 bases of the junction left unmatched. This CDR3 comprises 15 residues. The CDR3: CASRQERQGSSPLHF. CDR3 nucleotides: TGTGCCAGCAGACAAGAGAGACAGGGGAGTTCACCCCTCCACTTT.

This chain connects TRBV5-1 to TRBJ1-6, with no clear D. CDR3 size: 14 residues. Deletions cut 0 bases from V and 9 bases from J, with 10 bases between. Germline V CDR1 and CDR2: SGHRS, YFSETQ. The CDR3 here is CASSLADGSSPLHF. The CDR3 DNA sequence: TGCGCCAGCAGCTTGGCCGACGGTTCTTCACCCCTCCACTTT.

Here the CDR3 reads CASSVVGTDEQYF. The DNA for the CDR3 is TGTGCCAGCAGCGTAGTCGGGACAGACGAGCAGTACTTC. This rearrangement joins TRBV9 to TRBJ2-7; TRBD1 agrees at 7 bases. The germline gives CDR1 SGDLS, CDR2 YYNGEE. The CDR3 is 13 residues long. V shed 0 bases and J 5 bases; nucleotides not matched to a gene: 2.

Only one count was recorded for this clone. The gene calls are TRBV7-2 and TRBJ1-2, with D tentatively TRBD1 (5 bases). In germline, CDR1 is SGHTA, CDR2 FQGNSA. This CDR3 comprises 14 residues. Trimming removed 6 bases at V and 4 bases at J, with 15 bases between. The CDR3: CASRANQGRYGYTF. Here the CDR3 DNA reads TGTGCCAGCAGAGCAAATCAGGGCCGCTATGGCTACACCTTC.

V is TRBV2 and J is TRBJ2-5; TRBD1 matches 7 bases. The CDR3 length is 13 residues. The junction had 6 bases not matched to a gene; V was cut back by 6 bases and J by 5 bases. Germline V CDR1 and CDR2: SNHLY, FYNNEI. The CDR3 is CASRKTGRETQYF. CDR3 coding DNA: TGTGCCAGCAGGAAGACAGGGCGGGAGACCCAGTACTTC.

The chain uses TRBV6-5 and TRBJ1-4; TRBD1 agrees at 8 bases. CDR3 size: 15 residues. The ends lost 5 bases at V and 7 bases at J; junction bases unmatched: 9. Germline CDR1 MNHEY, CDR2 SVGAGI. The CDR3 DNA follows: TGTGCCAGCAGTAAAAACAGGGGGGTGGGTGAAAAACTGTTTTTT. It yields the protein CASSKNRGVGEKLFF.